The 29 T cell receptor beta chains reported below all come from one sample, sequenced in a study of blood T cells in healthy people across ages. Primed by a sample-barcoded 5' primer and a J-beta primer mix, a second PCR proceeded for about 6 to 11 cycles. TCRdb called the 5' RACE reads again in MiXCR, with one record for every CDR3 protein. The sample shows 380,000 or so distinct CDR3 sequences, roughly half of them seen only once. Sequenced material: blood. These receptors were taken from a man between 60 and 75 years old in good health.

CDR3 loop: CSVRTGETGYQPQHF. The CDR3, as DNA: TGCAGCGTTCGAACTGGGGAGACAGGGTATCAGCCCCAGCATTTT. The chain uses TRBV29-1 and TRBJ1-5; 7 positions agree with TRBD1. The V gene end was trimmed by 5 bases and the J gene end by 5 bases; junction bases not matched to a gene: 12. CDR1 and CDR2 from the germline V gene are SQVTM and ANQGSEA. The CDR3 length is 15 residues.

With regard to this clonotype: A junction end diverges from the germline sequence, so it may reflect a read error. This chain connects TRBV6-1 to TRBJ1-5; D is undetermined. CDR3 size: 14 residues. Germline V gene sequence: CDR1 MNHNS, CDR2 SASEGT. The CDR3 bases are TGTGCCAGTAGTGCCGGGGATAGCAATCAGCCCCAGCATTTT. Residues: CASSAGDSNQPQHF.

The V and J genes are TRBV20-1 and TRBJ2-3; 8 bases align to TRBD1. The ends lost 6 bases at V and 2 bases at J; junction bases unmatched: 13. The germline CDR1 and CDR2 sequences are DFQATT and SNEGSKA (reference sequence). The CDR3 extends over 16 amino acids. The CDR3: CSAPRTRTGLTDTQYF. For the CDR3, the DNA is TGCAGTGCCCCCCGAACGCGGACAGGGCTCACAGATACGCAGTATTTT.

This clonotype was counted a few times. V is TRBV24-1 and J is TRBJ2-5, with 7 bases aligning to TRBD1. V was clipped by 3 bases and J by 3 bases; unmatched bases: 0. Germline lookup yields CDR1 KGHDR and CDR2 SFDVKD. CDR3 length: 13 amino acids. The DNA for the CDR3 is TGTGCCACCAGTGATACAGGGGAAGAGACCCAGTACTTC. Translated, it gives CATSDTGEETQYF.

This clonotype has just a few counts. V usage is TRBV6-2 or TRBV6-3 and J usage is TRBJ2-3; 9 positions match TRBD2. With V trimmed by 4 bases and J by 11 bases, 7 bases remained unmatched. CDR3 length equals 13 residues. Germline lookup yields CDR1 MNHEY and CDR2 SVGEGT. CDR3 sequence (DNA): TGTGCCAGCAGTTTCTCTAGCGGGAAGGTGCAGTATTTT. Amino acids: CASSFSSGKVQYF.

The chain uses TRBV9 and TRBJ2-1, with D tentatively TRBD1 or TRBD2 (6 bases each). The CDR3 loop spans 16 amino acids. In germline, CDR1 is SGDLS, CDR2 YYNGEE. The V end was cut by 2 bases, the J end by 6 bases, with 18 bases between. DNA of the CDR3: TGTGCCAGCAGCGTCGGTGGAGGAGGGGGTTTCAATGAGCAGTTCTTC. It codes for CASSVGGGGGFNEQFF.

This clonotype appeared once. The chain has TRBV5-1 and TRBJ2-1; 11 bases align to TRBD1. The CDR3 length is 15 residues. The V gene end was trimmed by 3 bases and the J gene end by 8 bases; junction bases not matched to a gene: 7. Germline V CDR1 and CDR2: SGHRS, YFSETQ. CDR3 loop: CASSSGTGGIDEQFF. The CDR3 DNA reads as TGCGCCAGCAGCTCCGGGACAGGGGGAATCGATGAGCAGTTCTTC.

This sequence joins TRBV24-1 and TRBJ2-3, with TRBD1 as a possible D gene (5 bases). CDR1 and CDR2 from the germline V gene are KGHDR and SFDVKD. V was cut by 2 bases and J by 8 bases, with 13 bases left in between. The CDR3 is 14 amino acids. CDR3 bases: TGTGCCACCAGTGATTCATCTGGGGCCGGTACGCAGTATTTT. Translating gives CATSDSSGAGTQYF.

The J gene is TRBJ2-5, the V gene TRBV28, with TRBD1 matching over 8 bases. With the DNA end fitting TRBJ2-7 better, the J assignment may be wrong. In germline, CDR1 is MDHEN, CDR2 SYDVKM. This CDR3 is 15 amino acids long. Here the CDR3 reads CASVGTEGQGYEQYF. The CDR3 DNA reads TGTGCCAGCGTTGGGACCGAAGGACAGGGATACGAGCAGTACTTC.

The gene calls are TRBV3-1 and TRBJ2-3, with D possibly TRBD2 on 5 matching bases. The CDR3 length is 15 residues. V lost 0 bases and J lost 7, with 14 bases in between. Germline CDR1 is LGHDT and CDR2 is YNNKEL (reference sequence). CDR3 protein: CASSQDRRSGNTQYF. Here the CDR3 DNA reads TGTGCCAGCAGCCAAGATAGGCGGTCCGGGAATACGCAGTATTTT.

The V call is TRBV15, the J call TRBJ2-3, with a possible D match to TRBD1 (7 bases). V was pared by 2 bases and J by 5 bases, with 14 bases between. Germline V gene data show CDR1 as LNHNV and CDR2 as YYDKDF (reference sequence). CDR3 length: 15 residues. The CDR3 here is CATSRQGEAIDTQYF. As DNA, the CDR3 is TGTGCCACCAGCAGACAGGGGGAGGCAATAGATACGCAGTATTTT.

This clonotype came up many times. This chain joins TRBV20-1 and TRBJ1-5; D uncertain. This CDR3 contains 14 residues. From germline, CDR1 is DFQATT and CDR2 SNEGSKA (reference sequence). V lost 4 bases to trimming and J lost 0 bases, with 10 bases between them. The CDR3: CSATPDTSNQPQHF. CDR3 sequence (DNA): TGCAGTGCTACCCCCGACACTAGCAATCAGCCCCAGCATTTT.

This clonotype appeared a few times. The rearrangement links TRBV12-5 to TRBJ1-1, with D perhaps TRBD1 (6 bases). Germline lookup yields CDR1 LGHNT and CDR2 FRNRAP. Deletions cut 6 bases from V and 1 base from J, with 15 bases between. The CDR3 contains 15 residues. This CDR3 reads CASGLQQGQNTEAFF. Here the CDR3 DNA reads TGTGCTAGTGGCCTCCAGCAGGGGCAGAACACTGAAGCTTTCTTT.

This clonotype was counted at least ten times. The chain has TRBV7-9 and TRBJ2-7; D is unresolved. Trimming pared 2 bases from V and 3 bases from J, leaving 8 bases between. CDR1 and CDR2 from the germline V gene are SEHNR and FQNEAQ (reference sequence). The CDR3 totals 13 residues. The CDR3 reads CASSLLTSYEQYF. The CDR3 coding sequence is TGTGCCAGCAGCTTACTTACGAGCTACGAGCAGTACTTC.

This clonotype was seen only a few times. The V call is TRBV7-2, the J call TRBJ2-1, with 8 positions matching TRBD2. V gave up 5 bases and J gave up 10 bases; unmatched junction bases: 4. Germline assignment: CDR1 SGHTA and CDR2 FQGNSA. This CDR3 region has 12 residues. CDR3 residues: CASSPAGGEQFF. The CDR3 nucleotides read TGTGCCAGCAGCCCTGCGGGGGGCGAGCAGTTCTTC.

CDR3 protein: CASSTDAGVTYEQYF. The CDR3 region has the DNA TGCGCCAGCAGCACCGATGCGGGGGTTACTTACGAGCAGTACTTC. The chain joins TRBV5-1 to TRBJ2-7; 7 positions match TRBD2. From germline, CDR1 is SGHRS and CDR2 YFSETQ. CDR3 length: 15 amino acids. Trimming took 4 bases from V and 4 from J; bases not matched to a gene: 11.

The J gene is TRBJ1-2, the V gene TRBV6-5; 7 bases fit TRBD1. The CDR3 length is 13 residues. Trimming removed 6 bases from V and 2 bases from J; junction bases left unmatched: 3. Germline CDR1 is MNHEY and CDR2 is SVGAGI. The CDR3 sequence: CASRDRLNYGYTF. The CDR3 nucleotides read TGTGCCAGCAGGGACAGGCTGAACTATGGCTACACCTTC.

The chain carries TRBV29-1 and TRBJ1-5; D remains unclear. Germline V gene lookup returns CDR1 SQVTM and CDR2 ANQGSEA. V was trimmed by 4 bases and J by 10 bases, leaving 14 bases between them. This CDR3 spans 12 amino acids. CDR3 sequence: CSVVYGNGPQHF. The CDR3 nucleotides are TGCAGCGTTGTTTACGGGAATGGTCCCCAGCATTTT.

This clonotype came up many times. The chain links TRBV6-2 or TRBV6-3 to TRBJ2-7; D is perhaps TRBD1 or TRBD2 (6 bases each). This CDR3 is 13 amino acids long. V lost 6 bases, J lost 3 bases, and 12 bases lay in between. Germline V gene lookup returns CDR1 MNHEY and CDR2 SVGEGT. The CDR3 loop reads CASSGGRGYEQYF. The CDR3 coding sequence is TGTGCCAGCAGCGGGGGCAGGGGCTACGAGCAGTACTTC.

Only a few counts were recorded for this clonotype. The chain carries TRBV6-6 and TRBJ1-2; 8 bases match TRBD1. V shed 10 bases, J shed 2 bases, and the junction held 9 bases outside the gene matches. CDR1 MNHNY and CDR2 SVGAGI come from the germline V gene (reference sequence). The CDR3 is made up of 14 amino acids. CDR3 bases: TGTGCCACAGTACCGAGGACAGGGAACTATGGCTACACCTTC. Translated: CATVPRTGNYGYTF.

The V gene is TRBV27, the J gene TRBJ2-1, with TRBD2 identical over 10 bases. This CDR3 has 15 residues. V lost 4 bases to trimming and J lost 6 bases; unmatched junction nucleotides: 6. The germline V gene encodes CDR1 MNHEY and CDR2 SMNVEV (reference sequence). CDR3 amino acids: CASSSSGGAFNEQFF. The CDR3 DNA reads TGTGCCAGCAGTTCGAGCGGGGGGGCCTTCAATGAGCAGTTCTTC.

The chain employs TRBV29-1 and TRBJ2-1; D unclear. V was pared by 8 bases and J by 7 bases, with 12 bases between. Germline V gives CDR1 SQVTM, CDR2 ANQGSEA. There are 11 residues in the CDR3. The CDR3 bases are TGCAGCCCCGCGAAAGGTAATGAGCAGTTCTTC. Residues: CSPAKGNEQFF.

The DNA of the CDR3 is TGTGCCAGCAGCCCCTCCCTGGGCGGCGTCGAGCAGTACTTC. Protein product: CASSPSLGGVEQYF. This chain connects TRBV4-2 to TRBJ2-7; no firm D call. Deletions cut 4 bases from V and 6 bases from J, with 16 bases between. This CDR3 contains 14 residues. Germline loops: CDR1 LGHNA, CDR2 YNFKEQ.

This clonotype was seen a few times. The rearrangement links TRBV18 to TRBJ2-3; D unresolved. The V end lost 5 bases, the J end lost 3 bases, and 9 bases lay between the germline ends. The CDR3 runs 13 residues. Germline values: CDR1 KGHSH, CDR2 LQKENI. The DNA of the CDR3 is TGTGCCAGCTCAAGCGATATAACAGATACGCAGTATTTT. Translating it yields CASSSDITDTQYF.

The genes are TRBV12-3 or TRBV12-4 and TRBJ1-4; 8 positions agree with TRBD1. The J segment lost 5 bases and the V segment lost 2 bases, leaving 4 bases of the junction unmatched. This CDR3 has 15 amino acids. CDR3 protein: CASSLFGTGNEKLFF. The CDR3 DNA sequence: TGTGCCAGCAGTTTATTTGGGACAGGAAATGAAAAACTGTTTTTT.

The chain uses TRBV11-2 and TRBJ1-1, with unresolved D. The CDR3 runs 13 residues. Between the trimmed V and J ends, which lost 5 bases and 2 bases, there was a span of 9 bases. Germline lookup yields CDR1 SGHAT and CDR2 FQNNGV. The CDR3 bases are TGTGCCAGCAGCCGCACACACAACACTGAAGCTTTCTTT. It yields the protein CASSRTHNTEAFF.

This chain uses TRBV7-8 with TRBJ1-2, with D hard to call. CDR3 length equals 13 residues. Deletions cut 5 bases from V and 0 bases from J, with 7 bases between. Germline V lookup: CDR1 SGHVS, CDR2 FQNEAQ. The DNA of the CDR3 is TGTGCCAGCAGCCCGGGAACTAACTATGGCTACACCTTC. Its protein product is CASSPGTNYGYTF.

The V call is TRBV28, the J call TRBJ2-7, with TRBD2 matching 7 bases. V shed 6 bases, J shed 2 bases, and the junction held 7 bases outside the gene matches. The CDR3 covers 14 residues. Germline V gene lookup returns CDR1 MDHEN and CDR2 SYDVKM. CDR3 sequence (DNA): TGTGCCAGCAGGTTGGGGACTAAACCCTACGAGCAGTACTTC. Protein sequence: CASRLGTKPYEQYF.

This clonotype was picked up one time. One junction end does not reproduce the germline sequence, and a read error may be involved. The CDR3 coding sequence is TGCAGCTCCGAATGGGGGGGCAATGAGCCGTTCTTC. Protein sequence: CSSEWGGNEPFF. J is TRBJ2-1 and V is TRBV29-1, with D possibly matching TRBD2 (7 bases). The CDR3 is made up of 12 amino acids. Germline V gene sequence: CDR1 SQVTM, CDR2 ANQGSEA.